This T cell receptor beta chain came from a study of OX40 agonist ivuxolimab in advanced cancers. Study-level information: Patients were under 90% male with ages roughly 23 to 90, mean 60. Findings and limits, study-wide: At 0.1 to 3.0 mg/kg, CD4+ and CD8+ blood T cells expanded clonally by week 6.

V shed 5 bases and J 5 bases; nucleotides not matched to a gene: 9. This CDR3 is built from 14 residues. Germline V gives CDR1 LNHNV, CDR2 YYDKDF (reference sequence). Worth noting for this clone: The antigen is undetermined.

TCRdb keeps only in-frame clones here, not all; method: immunoSEQ multiplex PCR. The sample consists of roughly 13,000 clones, 80% of them appearing once. The genes are TRBV15 and TRBJ2-7; 7 nucleotides line up with TRBD2. The clonotype was recovered from an adult with an advanced solid tumor such as melanoma, head and neck, liver or kidney cancer. The sequencing used CD4+ or CD8+ T cells sorted from blood, collected in a trial of the OX40 agonist ivuxolimab. The CDR3 spells CATSPSREADEQYF. CDR3 in DNA: TGTGCCACCAGCCCGTCACGGGAGGCCGACGAGCAGTACTTC. The complete variable domain, with remaining parts taken from reference TRBV15 and TRBJ2-7, reads DAMVIQNPRYQVTQFGKPVTLSCSQTLNHNVMYWYQQKSSQAPKLLFHYYDKDFNNEADTPDNFQSRRPNTSFCFLDIRSPGLGDTAMYLCATSPSREADEQYFGPGTRLTVT.